This T cell receptor (beta chain) was obtained from a study of blood T cells in healthy people across ages. Primed by a sample-barcoded 5' primer and a J-beta primer mix, a second PCR proceeded for about 7 to 12 cycles. One entry per CDR3 protein results from TCRdb running MiXCR on the 5' RACE reads. The data show around 1,000,000 distinct CDR3 sequences, 20% to 25% seen once. These data were likewise used in another study, on T cells of mothers and their children.

The sequence was collected from a girl under 10 years old in good health. The sample was blood.

CDR3 DNA: TGTGCCAGCAGTTTATTAGGCCTAGCCGGGCGAAAGGAGCAGTTCTTC. This translates into CASSLLGLAGRKEQFF. The chain links TRBV27 to TRBJ2-1; a weak D match, TRBD2 (5 bases). This CDR3 comprises 16 residues. Per the germline V gene, CDR1 is MNHEY and CDR2 is SMNVEV (reference sequence). V lost 1 base and J lost 10, with 20 bases in between.